Following are 12 T cell receptor beta chains from one sample sequenced in a study of immune evolution from preneoplasia to lung adenocarcinoma (dated by TCRdb to the early 2020s). The library relied on the immunoSEQ multiplex PCR assay. TCRdb mirrors the immuneACCESS table, restricted to in-frame sequences. Some clones are absent from its copies; in checked studies, under half trace to an unresolved V gene, and the reason for the others is unknown. This sample is represented by approximately 6,900 clones; over 80% of them were singletons. The ten largest clones add up to under 3.5% of the sample. Material: FFPE lung adenocarcinoma in situ tissue. The meaning of the sample's cell subset or site label: preinvasive adenocarcinoma in situ (AIS). These receptors all stem from a donor at least 70 years old with lung adenocarcinoma.

The rearrangement joins TRBV4-1 to TRBJ1-5, with 10 bases aligning to TRBD1. Germline CDR1 is MGHRA and CDR2 is YSYEKL. With 1 base clipped from V and 5 bases from J, the junction kept 2 bases outside the gene matches. The CDR3 totals 15 residues. DNA for the CDR3: TGCGCCAGCAGCCAAGGTGACAGGGGGCATCAGCCCCAGCATTTT. Amino acids: CASSQGDRGHQPQHF.

The chain employs TRBV7-2 and TRBJ1-3; D is uncertain. Trimming removed 3 bases from V and 0 bases from J, with 9 bases in between. CDR1 and CDR2 (germline): SGHTA, FQGNSA. This CDR3 has 15 residues. The CDR3 region has the DNA TGTGCCAGCAGCTTCCTGTTTGGCTCTGGAAACACCATATATTTT. Its protein product is CASSFLFGSGNTIYF.

This clone showed up just a few times. The J gene is TRBJ1-2, the V gene TRBV6-4; perhaps TRBD1 as D (5 bases). Trimming removed 4 bases from V and 0 bases from J, with 15 bases in between. The germline CDR1 and CDR2 sequences are MRHNA and SNTAGT. The CDR3 loop spans 16 amino acids. CDR3 protein: CASSGSGPSANYGYTF. The CDR3 DNA is TGTGCCAGCAGTGGGTCAGGGCCCTCAGCTAACTATGGCTACACCTTC.

This CDR3 is CASGDRSNQPQHF. The CDR3 coding sequence is TGTGCCAGCGGGGACAGAAGCAATCAGCCCCAGCATTTT. The chain combines TRBV6-1 with TRBJ1-5; 7 bases fit TRBD1. The J segment lost 1 base and the V segment lost 8 bases, leaving 2 bases of the junction unmatched. Germline V gene lookup returns CDR1 MNHNS and CDR2 SASEGT. This CDR3 is 13 amino acids long.

This rearrangement joins TRBV13 to TRBJ2-1, with 10 positions matching TRBD2. This CDR3 comprises 15 residues. V lost 5 bases and J lost 4; bases outside the gene matches: 5. CDR1 is PRHDT and CDR2 is FYEKMQ in the germline V gene (reference sequence). The CDR3 DNA follows: TGTGCCAGCAGCGCCGGGACTAGCGTATACAATGAGCAGTTCTTC. Translation gives CASSAGTSVYNEQFF.

A single count supports this clone. This chain connects TRBV11-2 to TRBJ1-2, with TRBD1 identical over 10 bases. The V gene end was trimmed by 5 bases and the J gene end by 6 bases; junction bases not matched to a gene: 3. The CDR3 length is 13 residues. Per germline, CDR1 SGHAT and CDR2 FQNNGV. CDR3 sequence: CASSPGTGDGYTF. CDR3 DNA: TGTGCCAGCAGCCCCGGGACAGGGGATGGCTACACCTTC.

As concerns this clone: The junction and the germline gene differ at one end; a read error may be behind it. The chain combines TRBV11-2 with TRBJ2-3; 8 positions agree with TRBD1. The length of the CDR3 is 14 residues. The germline V gene has CDR1 SGHAT and CDR2 FQNNGV. CDR3 in amino acids: CASRFTGGADTQYF. CDR3 in DNA: TGTGCCAGCCGCTTTACAGGGGGAGCAGATACGCAGTATTTT.

The chain links TRBV13 to TRBJ2-3; TRBD2 agrees at 9 bases. CDR3 length: 16 amino acids. The J segment lost 4 bases and the V segment lost 5 bases, leaving 10 bases of the junction unmatched. Germline CDR1 PRHDT, CDR2 FYEKMQ (reference sequence). CDR3 in amino acids: CASSGPGTSRSDTQYF. The CDR3 DNA follows: TGTGCCAGCAGCGGACCCGGGACTAGCAGATCAGATACGCAGTATTTT.

This chain uses TRBV11-2 with TRBJ2-1, with 9 nucleotides matching TRBD2. The CDR3 runs 16 residues. From germline, CDR1 is SGHAT and CDR2 FQNNGV. V shed 5 bases, J shed 4 bases, and the junction held 9 bases outside the gene matches. CDR3 protein: CASSARRLAGYNEQFF. DNA for the CDR3: TGTGCCAGCAGCGCCCGGCGGCTAGCGGGATACAATGAGCAGTTCTTC.

V usage is TRBV5-1 and J usage is TRBJ2-1; TRBD2 matches at 10 bases. J lost 7 bases, V lost 3 bases, and 4 bases had no gene match. Germline CDR1 is SGHRS and CDR2 is YFSETQ. The CDR3 runs to 14 residues. CDR3 amino acids: CASSYLAGVNEQFF. In DNA form, the CDR3 reads TGCGCCAGCAGCTACCTAGCGGGAGTAAATGAGCAGTTCTTC.

The V and J genes are TRBV5-6 and TRBJ2-7, with D possibly called TRBD1 or TRBD2 (5 bases each). Germline V gene sequence: CDR1 SGHDT, CDR2 YYEEEE. This CDR3 has 15 residues. Trimming took off 0 bases at V and 3 bases at J, with 13 bases between the two ends. The CDR3 DNA is TGTGCCAGCAGCTTGGGGGGGAATTTGATCTACGAGCAGTACTTC. Protein product: CASSLGGNLIYEQYF.

The chain is built from TRBV6-1 and TRBJ1-3, with D possibly being TRBD1 (6 bases). CDR3 length: 15 amino acids. Germline CDR1 MNHNS, CDR2 SASEGT. V lost 2 bases and J lost 1, with 9 bases in between. CDR3 region: CASSETGTSGNTIYF. CDR3 coding DNA: TGTGCCAGCAGTGAAACAGGGACTTCTGGAAACACCATATATTTT.